This entry lists 19 T cell receptor beta chains sequenced from one sample in a study of T cell responses to AZD1222 COVID-19 vaccine. The table came from immunoSEQ multiplex PCR; TCRdb's copy has only in-frame clones and leaves some out. The data contain 150,000 to 200,000 clones, approximately 90% of them seen just once; the ten biggest clones take up about 4.1%. Here the sequenced sample was peripheral blood, taken 28 days after the second dose of the MenACWY control vaccine. All receptors come from an adult who received the MenACWY meningococcal vaccine as a control.

V and J are TRBV29-1 and TRBJ2-3, with TRBD2 matching 14 bases. The germline V gene has CDR1 SQVTM and CDR2 ANQGSEA. The CDR3 is 17 amino acids. V shed 7 bases and J 3 bases; nucleotides not matched to a gene: 12. The CDR3 sequence: CSAYGTSGSVSTDTQYF. The CDR3, as DNA: TGCAGCGCCTATGGGACTAGCGGGAGTGTCTCAACAGATACGCAGTATTTT.

V and J are TRBV9 and TRBJ2-1; 7 nucleotides align to TRBD1. V dropped 0 bases and J dropped 4; count of bases not matched to a gene: 7. The germline gives CDR1 SGDLS, CDR2 YYNGEE. This CDR3 comprises 16 residues. CDR3 residues: CASSVEGGARYNEQFF. In nucleotides, the CDR3 is TGTGCCAGCAGCGTAGAAGGGGGCGCGAGATACAATGAGCAGTTCTTC.

Concerning this clone itself: The sample contains more than one DNA sequence encoding this CDR3. V and J are TRBV7-2 and TRBJ2-1; TRBD2 aligns across 14 bases. V was clipped by 2 bases and J by 6 bases; unmatched bases: 3. Germline CDR1 is SGHTA and CDR2 is FQGNSA. The CDR3 has 16 amino acids. The CDR3 bases are TGTGCCAGCAGCTTATTTGGGACTAGCGGGAGCAATGAGCAGTTCTTC. Its protein product is CASSLFGTSGSNEQFF. Together with reference TRBV7-2 and TRBJ2-1, the CDR3 gives the full variable domain: GAGVSQSPSNKVTEKGKDVELRCDPISGHTALYWYRQSLGQGLEFLIYFQGNSAPDKSGLPSDRFSAERTGGSVSTLTIQRTQQEDSAVYLCASSLFGTSGSNEQFFGPGTRLTVL.

V gene TRBV3-1 (or the pseudogene TRBV3-2) combines with J gene TRBJ2-7, with D possibly being TRBD1 (6 bases). The V gene's germline CDR1 is LGHDT and CDR2 YNNKEL (reference sequence). The CDR3 sequence is 14 residues long. V lost 2 bases and J 2 bases, leaving 10 bases between the germline ends. This CDR3 reads CASSQPGQTYEQYF. The DNA of the CDR3 is TGTGCCAGCAGCCAACCGGGACAAACCTACGAGCAGTACTTC.

The rearrangement links TRBV18 to TRBJ2-7; tentative D call: TRBD2 (6 bases). CDR3 size: 14 residues. From germline, CDR1 is KGHSH and CDR2 LQKENI. The V and J ends lost 0 bases and 4 bases respectively, with 10 bases between them. Here the CDR3 DNA reads TGTGCCAGCTCACCACCCGGACTACCGTACGAGCAGTACTTC. Amino acid sequence: CASSPPGLPYEQYF.

A single count supports this clone. The chain combines TRBV7-8 with TRBJ1-1, with D hard to call. Germline V gene sequence: CDR1 SGHVS, CDR2 FQNEAQ. The CDR3 loop spans 14 amino acids. V was cut by 5 bases and J by 1 base, with 11 bases left in between. The CDR3 bases are TGTGCCAGCAGCACCACATGGGGGAACACTGAAGCTTTCTTT. This gives the protein CASSTTWGNTEAFF.

The chain combines TRBV25-1 with TRBJ2-7, with D tentatively TRBD1 (5 bases). This CDR3 has 12 residues. The germline CDR1 and CDR2 sequences are MGHDK and SYGVNS. V lost 5 bases and J 4 bases, leaving 9 bases between the germline ends. The CDR3 DNA is TGTGCCAGCAGTCTGCAGGGTTACGAGCAGTACTTC. This gives the protein CASSLQGYEQYF.

The DNA for the CDR3 is TGTGCCAGCAGCCAAGCTGGGCCATATAAAGAGACCCAGTACTTC. This sequence encodes CASSQAGPYKETQYF. This rearrangement joins TRBV3-1 (or the pseudogene TRBV3-2) to TRBJ2-5; D unclear. The ends were cut back, 1 base at V and 3 bases at J, with 12 bases in the middle. The length of the CDR3 is 15 residues. CDR1 and CDR2 (germline): LGHDT, YNNKEL (reference sequence).

This clone was found once. The chain uses TRBV7-2 and TRBJ1-3; unclear D gene. The CDR3 runs 14 residues. CDR1 SGHTA and CDR2 FQGNSA come from the germline V gene. The V gene lost 5 bases and the J gene lost 7 bases, with 15 bases spanning the gap. CDR3 sequence (DNA): TGTGCCAGCAGCACCCTCGGGCTGAGGAACACCATATATTTT. Translated, it gives CASSTLGLRNTIYF. Full variable domain (remainder filled in from reference TRBV7-2 and TRBJ1-3): GAGVSQSPSNKVTEKGKDVELRCDPISGHTALYWYRQSLGQGLEFLIYFQGNSAPDKSGLPSDRFSAERTGGSVSTLTIQRTQQEDSAVYLCASSTLGLRNTIYFGEGSWLTVV.

This clone was counted once. The genes are TRBV4-3 and TRBJ2-5; D perhaps matches TRBD1 (5 bases). The germline gives CDR1 LGHNA, CDR2 YSLEER. Between the trimmed V and J ends, which lost 1 base and 4 bases, there was a span of 10 bases. This CDR3 is built from 14 residues. The CDR3 sequence: CASSQGSGRETQYF. DNA for the CDR3: TGCGCCAGCAGCCAAGGATCAGGGCGAGAGACCCAGTACTTC.

J is TRBJ1-5 and V is TRBV28; D is uncertain. This CDR3 is built from 14 residues. Germline V gene lookup returns CDR1 MDHEN and CDR2 SYDVKM. V was cut by 4 bases and J by 4 bases, with 11 bases left in between. The CDR3 nucleotides read TGTGCCAGCAGTTCACTTGACGGGAATCAGCCCCAGCATTTT. Protein sequence: CASSSLDGNQPQHF.

The rearrangement links TRBV18 to TRBJ2-7; D is unclear. The CDR3 consists of 13 residues. The germline CDR1 and CDR2 sequences are KGHSH and LQKENI. Trimming pared 6 bases from V and 0 bases from J, leaving 9 bases between. CDR3 nucleotides: TGTGCCAGCTCCAAGGACGTCTCCTACGAGCAGTACTTC. It translates to CASSKDVSYEQYF.

This chain links TRBV27 with TRBJ2-1; D not certain. In germline, CDR1 is MNHEY, CDR2 SMNVEV (reference sequence). CDR3 length: 18 residues. V was trimmed by 4 bases and J by 0 bases, leaving 19 bases between them. This chain's CDR3 is CASSSPTQKALSYNEQFF. As DNA, the CDR3 is TGTGCCAGCAGTTCCCCGACACAAAAAGCCCTCTCCTACAATGAGCAGTTCTTC.

The J gene is TRBJ2-1, the V gene TRBV19; 12 nucleotides align to TRBD2. Germline V gene sequence: CDR1 LNHDA, CDR2 SQIVND (reference sequence). This CDR3 comprises 16 residues. J lost 6 bases, V lost 3 bases, and 6 bases had no gene match. CDR3 bases: TGTGCCAGTAGTATGACTAGCGGGAGAAAGGGCAATGAGCAGTTCTTC. Residues: CASSMTSGRKGNEQFF. Together with reference TRBV19 and TRBJ2-1, the CDR3 gives the full variable domain: DGGITQSPKYLFRKEGQNVTLSCEQNLNHDAMYWYRQDPGQGLRLIYYSQIVNDFQKGDIAEGYSVSREKKESFPLTVTSAQKNPTAFYLCASSMTSGRKGNEQFFGPGTRLTVL.

This chain connects TRBV9 to TRBJ2-1; D uncertain. V was cut by 5 bases and J by 4 bases, with 7 bases left in between. CDR1 SGDLS and CDR2 YYNGEE come from the germline V gene. The CDR3 is made up of 12 amino acids. The CDR3 is CASSEAYNEQFF. The CDR3 nucleotides read TGTGCCAGCAGTGAGGCTTACAATGAGCAGTTCTTC.

The rearrangement links TRBV4-1 to TRBJ1-1; possible D gene TRBD1, 5 bases. Germline assignment: CDR1 MGHRA and CDR2 YSYEKL. This CDR3 contains 17 residues. V was trimmed by 0 bases and J by 0 bases, leaving 14 bases between them. The CDR3 loop reads CASSQDSGGELNTEAFF. For the CDR3, the DNA is TGCGCCAGCAGCCAAGATTCGGGGGGAGAACTGAACACTGAAGCTTTCTTT.

CDR3 sequence reads: CASSTRARGRVDEQYF. In DNA form, the CDR3 reads TGTGCCAGCAGTACTAGGGCCAGGGGCCGGGTCGACGAGCAGTACTTC. This chain connects TRBV5-6 to TRBJ2-7, with a weak D call TRBD1 (6 bases). There are 16 residues in the CDR3. The V end was cut by 5 bases, the J end by 5 bases, with 23 bases between. Germline CDR1 and CDR2: SGHDT and YYEEEE.

This clone was found once. The rearrangement joins TRBV6-5 to TRBJ2-2; D remains unclear. With 6 bases removed from V and 5 bases from J, the gap between germline ends came to 10 bases. Germline CDR1 MNHEY, CDR2 SVGAGI. There are 13 residues in the CDR3. The CDR3 spells CASSRQPTGELFF. CDR3 DNA: TGTGCCAGCAGCCGGCAGCCGACCGGGGAGCTGTTTTTT.

This chain joins TRBV18 and TRBJ2-1; TRBD1 is a possible D gene (5 bases). The CDR3 covers 17 residues. The V and J ends lost 2 bases and 5 bases respectively, with 19 bases between them. From germline, CDR1 is KGHSH and CDR2 LQKENI. The CDR3 reads CASSPNSGRAGDNEQFF. CDR3 nucleotides: TGTGCCAGCTCACCAAACTCCGGCAGGGCTGGGGACAATGAGCAGTTCTTC.